The source of this T cell receptor beta chain is a study of T cell repertoires in cytomegalovirus infection. Points from the study as a whole: Totalled public TCR beta family frequency picked out people who carried CMV plus the relevant HLA. The ex vivo response showed dominance by HLA-C-restricted CMV-specific TCR beta clonotypes.

J was trimmed by 7 bases and V by 1 base; bases with no gene match: 6. CDR1 SGHVS and CDR2 FQNEAQ come from the germline V gene. The CDR3 runs 16 residues. One entry per CDR3 protein, called by TCRdb with MiXCR from the reads. Of some 300,000 distinct CDR3 sequences in the sample, around 10% were seen once. This clonotype was seen repeatedly, ten times or more. Its specificity is unknown. The origin of this receptor is a human donor in good health (CMV status not recorded). Some clones in this sample may be carry-over from other donors' samples. The sample consisted of PBMCs. The J gene is TRBJ1-6, the V gene TRBV7-8; 8 positions agree with TRBD1. DNA of the CDR3: TGTGCCAGCAGCTTAGAAAAAGACAGGGGCAATTCACCCCTCCACTTT. It codes for CASSLEKDRGNSPLHF.